A selection of T cell receptor beta chains follows, all from one sample in a study of T cells in Graves' hyperthyroidism and ophthalmopathy. TCRdb processed the multiplex PCR reads anew with MiXCR; each CDR3 protein has one entry. The sample lists around 600,000 distinct CDR3 sequences, 16% occurring once. The material sequenced was blood. The receptors here all came from a woman in her thirties or forties with Graves' ophthalmopathy. CDR3s include the opening cysteine and the closing phenylalanine or tryptophan. A D gene is named only where the DNA matches it firmly. Size is omitted from some rows. Given values are once, few, many or a class for expanded clones.

cdr3_length | clone_size | d_call | j_call | v_call | cdr3_aa | cdr3_nt
13 | many | - | TRBJ2-3 | TRBV30 | CAWNPGGGDTQYF | TGTGCCTGGAACCCGGGTGGCGGAGATACGCAGTATTTT
19 | few | - | TRBJ2-4 | TRBV4-1 | CASSQGAGQTSLAKNIQYF | TGCGCCAGCAGCCAAGGGGCAGGTCAAACCTCACTAGCCAAAAACATTCAGTACTTC
11 | many | - | TRBJ2-7 | TRBV2 | CASKEGSEQYF | TGTGCCAGCAAGGAGGGGTCCGAGCAGTACTTC
15 | many | TRBD2 | TRBJ2-5 | TRBV6-1 | CASSSPSGGQETQYF | TGTGCCAGCAGTTCTCCTTCGGGAGGCCAAGAGACCCAGTACTTC
16 | - | - | TRBJ1-5 | TRBV4-1 | CASSQDQGPGNQPQHF | TGCGCCAGCAGCCAAGATCAGGGGCCGGGCAATCAGCCCCAGCATTTT
15 | few | TRBD1 | TRBJ1-5 | TRBV28 | CASSHRGLGNQPQHF | TGTGCCAGCAGCCACAGGGGGCTTGGCAATCAGCCCCAGCATTTT
19 | few | TRBD2 | TRBJ2-1 | TRBV28 | CASRRTGTSGRGVYNEQFF | TGTGCCAGCAGACGAACCGGGACTAGCGGGAGGGGGGTTTACAATGAGCAGTTCTTC
16 | - | - | TRBJ1-4 | TRBV5-6 | CASSFGGRATNEKLFF | TGTGCCAGCAGCTTCGGAGGACGGGCAACTAATGAAAAACTGTTTTTT
15 | few | TRBD1 | TRBJ2-1 | TRBV10-3 | CAISESHRGLNEQFF | TGTGCCATCAGTGAGTCACACAGGGGGTTAAATGAGCAGTTCTTC
16 | - | TRBD2 | TRBJ2-3 | TRBV6-1 | CASSDNPGGRRDTQYF | TGTGCCAGCAGTGATAACCCGGGAGGCCGACGGGATACGCAGTATTTT
15 | many | - | TRBJ2-7 | TRBV5-5 | CASSLAPRRQYEQYF | TGTGCCAGCAGCTTGGCCCCCAGGAGGCAATACGAGCAGTACTTC
13 | - | TRBD1 | TRBJ2-7 | TRBV20-1 | CSASGTVYNEQYF | TGCAGTGCTAGTGGGACAGTCTACAATGAGCAGTACTTC
18 | - | TRBD1 | TRBJ2-7 | TRBV6-8 | CASSYGDRRDWRSYEQYF | TGTGCCAGCAGTTACGGGGACAGGCGGGACTGGCGGTCCTACGAGCAGTACTTC
17 | few | TRBD2 | TRBJ2-3 | TRBV20-1 | CSAPSLASGSRTDTQYF | TGCAGTGCTCCTTCCCTGGCTAGCGGGAGTAGAACAGATACGCAGTATTTT
17 | - | TRBD1 | TRBJ1-5 | TRBV20-1 | CSALVRDSILLNQPQHF | TGCAGTGCCTTAGTCCGGGACAGCATCCTGCTCAATCAGCCCCAGCATTTT
13 | - | - | TRBJ2-7 | TRBV12-3/TRBV12-4 | CASSLNPLYEQYF | TGTGCCAGCAGTCTAAATCCCCTCTACGAGCAGTACTTC
14 | - | - | TRBJ2-3 | TRBV11-2 | CASSYELSKNTQYF | TGTGCCAGCAGCTACGAGTTGAGCAAAAATACGCAGTATTTT
13 | - | - | TRBJ1-4 | TRBV6-1 | CASMRGLNEKLFF | TGTGCCAGCATGAGAGGGCTAAATGAAAAACTGTTTTTT
14 | - | TRBD1 | TRBJ1-1 | TRBV6-1 | CASTGQGRWTEAFF | TGTGCCAGCACCGGACAGGGGCGGTGGACTGAAGCTTTCTTT
13 | many | - | TRBJ2-7 | TRBV2 | CASTGTGSYEQYF | TGTGCCAGCACCGGGACTGGATCCTACGAGCAGTACTTC
13 | - | TRBD2 | TRBJ2-4 | TRBV6-1 | CALAGASKNIQYF | TGTGCCTTAGCGGGAGCTTCCAAAAACATTCAGTACTTC
15 | many | TRBD2 | TRBJ2-1 | TRBV20-1 | CSAPNFSGGPREQFF | TGCAGTGCTCCGAACTTTAGCGGGGGGCCACGAGAGCAGTTCTTC
16 | many | TRBD2 | TRBJ2-7 | TRBV11-2 | CASSLAALAGVREQYF | TGTGCCAGCAGCTTAGCGGCCCTAGCGGGAGTTCGTGAGCAGTACTTC
13 | - | - | TRBJ1-2 | TRBV12-5 | CATGGSANYGYTF | TGTGCTACCGGAGGATCAGCTAACTATGGCTACACCTTC
11 | - | - | TRBJ1-1 | TRBV29-1 | CSVEGGREAFF | TGCAGCGTTGAGGGGGGTCGGGAAGCTTTCTTT
15 | few | TRBD1 | TRBJ2-1 | TRBV10-2 | CASRPRQGVGNEQFF | TGCGCCAGCAGGCCGAGACAGGGGGTGGGCAATGAGCAGTTCTTC
16 | many | - | TRBJ2-1 | TRBV28 | CASSPPTHGGRNEQFF | TGTGCCAGCAGTCCCCCCACTCACGGAGGGCGCAATGAGCAGTTCTTC
13 | many | - | TRBJ1-1 | TRBV28 | CASSLLSNTEAFF | TGTGCCAGCAGTTTACTGAGTAACACTGAAGCTTTCTTT